This TCR beta chain was captured by sequencing in a study of vaccination effects on CD4 cells after COVID-19. The overall study: Before any sequencing was done, the ViraFEST assay used viral peptide pools to expand antigen-specific CD4+ T cells. Post-vaccine sampling occurred a median 72 days after the second dose.

On this clone itself: Its antigen remains unidentified.

The V gene's germline CDR1 is SNHLY and CDR2 FYNNEI. Trimming took off 4 bases at V and 4 bases at J, with 13 bases between the two ends. The CDR3 consists of 15 residues. Cells that had been cultured for about 10 days were the source of isolated CD4+ T cells. The person acquired a PCR-confirmed SARS-CoV-2 infection between March and December 2020. Each participant received a vaccine that was either BNT162b2 or mRNA-1273, given as two doses. Only in-frame clones appear in the TCRdb table, and some are missing; sequencing was by immunoSEQ multiplex PCR. Seen here are around 53,000 clones, around 80% observed once, and the top ten hold around 5%. Study results and caveats: Clones induced by infection and by vaccine showed marked clonal contraction late after vaccination.

This chain links TRBV2 with TRBJ2-2; tentative D call: TRBD2 (7 bases). The clonotype originates from a human donor who had a prior SARS-CoV-2 infection. The sample in question was CD4+ T cells from PBMCs cultured without peptide, obtained after COVID-19 vaccination. CDR3: CASSGGGRVTGELFF. CDR3 in DNA: TGTGCCAGCAGTGGGGGGGGGCGCGTCACCGGGGAGCTGTTTTTT.